This record concerns one T cell receptor beta chain sequence. The data are from a study of T cells in tumors after PD-1 blockade. Study details: Prior checkpoint blockade, systemic immunosuppressant use, or anti-cancer therapy within 4 weeks excluded patients.

Tumor or blood genomic DNA was sequenced, with inputs of about 616 ng to 6,004 ng. Trimming took 3 bases from V and 8 from J, leaving 19 bases between them. The CDR3 consists of 15 residues. Germline V lookup: CDR1 KGHSH, CDR2 LQKENI. Measured with immunoSEQ multiplex PCR; TCRdb has only the in-frame clones, and not every one. The sample lists more than 12,000 clones; roughly two thirds were seen once. This sequence originates from a human donor with cutaneous squamous cell carcinoma. The sequencing here drew on tumor tissue, taken after anti-PD-1 treatment. V gene TRBV18 combines with J gene TRBJ1-2; a possible D gene is TRBD1 (5 bases). DNA of the CDR3: TGTGCCAGCTCACCGACCTTACAGGAATCGGTCGGCTACACCTTC. It specifies CASSPTLQESVGYTF.